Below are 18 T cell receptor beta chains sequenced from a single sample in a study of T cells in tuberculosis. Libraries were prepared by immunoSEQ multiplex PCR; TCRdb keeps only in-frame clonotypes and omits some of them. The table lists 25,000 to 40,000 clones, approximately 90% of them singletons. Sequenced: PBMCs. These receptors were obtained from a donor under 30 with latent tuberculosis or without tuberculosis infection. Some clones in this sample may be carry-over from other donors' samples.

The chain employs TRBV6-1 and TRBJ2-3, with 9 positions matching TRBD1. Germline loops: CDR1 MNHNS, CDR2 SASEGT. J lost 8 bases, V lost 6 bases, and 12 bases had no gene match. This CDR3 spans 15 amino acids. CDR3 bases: TGTGCCAGCAGAGCCGGGACAGGGAGCGTCTTTACGCAGTATTTT. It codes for CASRAGTGSVFTQYF.

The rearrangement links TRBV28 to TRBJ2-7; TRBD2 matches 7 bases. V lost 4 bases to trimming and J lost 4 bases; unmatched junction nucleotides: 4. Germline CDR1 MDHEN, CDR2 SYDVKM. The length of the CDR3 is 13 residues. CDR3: CASSSGGLYEQYF. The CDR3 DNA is TGTGCCAGCAGTTCGGGAGGACTATACGAGCAGTACTTC.

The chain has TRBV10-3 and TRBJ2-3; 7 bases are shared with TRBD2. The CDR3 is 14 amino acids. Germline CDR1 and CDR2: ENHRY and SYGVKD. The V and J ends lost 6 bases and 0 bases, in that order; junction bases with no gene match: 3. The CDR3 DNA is TGTGCCATCAGGACTAGCCCGAGCACAGATACGCAGTATTTT. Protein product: CAIRTSPSTDTQYF.

CDR3 coding DNA: TGTGCCAGCAGCCGCTCCACAAAAGACTACGAGCAGTACTTC. Translating it yields CASSRSTKDYEQYF. The chain combines TRBV4-2 with TRBJ2-7, with D unresolved. Germline V gene data show CDR1 as LGHNA and CDR2 as YNFKEQ. The CDR3 runs to 14 residues. Trimming stripped 4 bases from V and 3 bases from J, with 13 bases between.

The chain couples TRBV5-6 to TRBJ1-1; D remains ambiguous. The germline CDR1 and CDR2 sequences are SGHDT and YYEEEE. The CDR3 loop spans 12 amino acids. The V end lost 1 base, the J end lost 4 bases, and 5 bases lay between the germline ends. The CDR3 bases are TGTGCCAGCAGCTTGATCAGCACTGAAGCTTTCTTT. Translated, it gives CASSLISTEAFF. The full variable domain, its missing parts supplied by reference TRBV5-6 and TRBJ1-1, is DAGVTQSPTHLIKTRGQQVTLRCSPKSGHDTVSWYQQALGQGPQFIFQYYEEEERQRGNFPDRFSGHQFPNYSSELNVNALLLGDSALYLCASSLISTEAFFGQGTRLTVV.

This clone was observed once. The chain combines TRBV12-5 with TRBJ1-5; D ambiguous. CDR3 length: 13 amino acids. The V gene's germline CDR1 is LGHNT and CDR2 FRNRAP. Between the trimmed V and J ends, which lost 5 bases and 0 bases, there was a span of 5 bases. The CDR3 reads CASGVNSNQPQHF. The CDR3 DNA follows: TGTGCTAGTGGTGTCAATAGCAATCAGCCCCAGCATTTT.

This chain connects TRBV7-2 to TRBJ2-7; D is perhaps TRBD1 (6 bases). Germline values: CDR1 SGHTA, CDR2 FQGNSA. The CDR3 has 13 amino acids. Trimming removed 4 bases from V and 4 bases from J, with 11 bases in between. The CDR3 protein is CASSSRGRYEQYF. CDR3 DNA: TGTGCCAGCAGCTCCAGGGGTCGGTACGAGCAGTACTTC.

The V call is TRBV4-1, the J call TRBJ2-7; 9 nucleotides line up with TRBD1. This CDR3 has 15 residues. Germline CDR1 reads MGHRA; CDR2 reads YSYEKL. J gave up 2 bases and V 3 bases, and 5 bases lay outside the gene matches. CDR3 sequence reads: CASSQRTGDPYEQYF. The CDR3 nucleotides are TGCGCCAGCAGCCAGCGGACAGGGGACCCCTACGAGCAGTACTTC.

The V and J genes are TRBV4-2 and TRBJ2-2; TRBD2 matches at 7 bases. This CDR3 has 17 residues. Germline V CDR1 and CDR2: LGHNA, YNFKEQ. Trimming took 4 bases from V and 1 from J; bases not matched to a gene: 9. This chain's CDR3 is CASSRGEAGVNTGELFF. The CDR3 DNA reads TGTGCCAGCAGCCGCGGAGAGGCGGGAGTGAACACCGGGGAGCTGTTTTTT.

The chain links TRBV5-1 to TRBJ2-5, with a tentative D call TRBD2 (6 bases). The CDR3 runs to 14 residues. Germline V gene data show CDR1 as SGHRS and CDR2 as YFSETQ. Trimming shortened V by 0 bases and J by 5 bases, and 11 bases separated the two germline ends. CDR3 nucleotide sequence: TGCGCCAGCAGCTTGGGGTCAGGGAGGGAGACCCAGTACTTC. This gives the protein CASSLGSGRETQYF.

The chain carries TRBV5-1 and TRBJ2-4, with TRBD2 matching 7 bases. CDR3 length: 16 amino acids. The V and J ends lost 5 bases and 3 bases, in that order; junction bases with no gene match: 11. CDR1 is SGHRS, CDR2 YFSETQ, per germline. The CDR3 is CASSLSGISSKNIQYF. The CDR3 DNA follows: TGCGCCAGCAGTCTGAGCGGGATCTCCAGCAAAAACATTCAGTACTTC.

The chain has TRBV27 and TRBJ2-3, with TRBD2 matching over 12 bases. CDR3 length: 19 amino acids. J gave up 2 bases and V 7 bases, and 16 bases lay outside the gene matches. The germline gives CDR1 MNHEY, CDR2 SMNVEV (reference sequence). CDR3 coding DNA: TGTGCCAGCAAGGGGTGGGAGGCTAGCGGGAGGGATCCCACAGATACGCAGTATTTT. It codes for CASKGWEASGRDPTDTQYF.

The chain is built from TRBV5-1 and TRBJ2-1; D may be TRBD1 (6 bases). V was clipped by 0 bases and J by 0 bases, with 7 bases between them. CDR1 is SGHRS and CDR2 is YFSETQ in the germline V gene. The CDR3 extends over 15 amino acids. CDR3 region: CASSLVGGSYNEQFF. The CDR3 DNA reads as TGCGCCAGCAGCTTGGTAGGGGGCTCCTACAATGAGCAGTTCTTC.

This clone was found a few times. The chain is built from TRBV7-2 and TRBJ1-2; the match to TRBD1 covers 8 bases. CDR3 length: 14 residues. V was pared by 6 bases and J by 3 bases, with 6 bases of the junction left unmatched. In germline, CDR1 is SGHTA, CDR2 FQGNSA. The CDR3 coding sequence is TGTGCCAGCAGGGACGGACAGGGACACTATGGCTACACCTTC. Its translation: CASRDGQGHYGYTF. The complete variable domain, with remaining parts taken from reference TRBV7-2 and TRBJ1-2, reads GAGVSQSPSNKVTEKGKDVELRCDPISGHTALYWYRQSLGQGLEFLIYFQGNSAPDKSGLPSDRFSAERTGGSVSTLTIQRTQQEDSAVYLCASRDGQGHYGYTFGSGTRLTVV.

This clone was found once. CDR3 bases: TGTGCCAGCAGTGACAGGGAAGAACAGCCCCAGCATTTT. Its translation: CASSDREEQPQHF. The rearrangement joins TRBV6-5 to TRBJ1-5, with 7 positions matching TRBD1. There are 13 residues in the CDR3. Germline-derived CDR1 and CDR2 are MNHEY and SVGAGI. Losses at the gene ends were 5 bases for V and 7 bases for J; bases not matched to a gene: 5.

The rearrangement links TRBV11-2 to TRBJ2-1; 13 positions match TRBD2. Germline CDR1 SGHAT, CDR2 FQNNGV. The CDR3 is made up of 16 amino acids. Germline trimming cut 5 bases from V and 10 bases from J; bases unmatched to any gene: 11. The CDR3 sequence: CASSVVGLAGVNEQFF. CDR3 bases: TGTGCCAGCAGCGTAGTTGGACTAGCGGGAGTGAACGAGCAGTTCTTC.

The CDR3 DNA reads TGTGCCAGCACCCCGGGACAGAGGTTAGGTAATGAAAAACTGTTTTTT. This translates into CASTPGQRLGNEKLFF. This chain connects TRBV2 to TRBJ1-4; 7 bases are a match to TRBD1. After removal of 7 bases from V and 4 bases from J, the junction contained 12 bases not matched to a gene. The CDR3 runs 16 residues. Germline CDR1 reads SNHLY; CDR2 reads FYNNEI. Together with reference TRBV2 and TRBJ1-4, the CDR3 gives the full variable domain: EPEVTQTPSHQVTQMGQEVILRCVPISNHLYFYWYRQILGQKVEFLVSFYNNEISEKSEIFDDQFSVERPDGSNFTLKIRSTKLEDSAMYFCASTPGQRLGNEKLFFGSGTQLSVL.

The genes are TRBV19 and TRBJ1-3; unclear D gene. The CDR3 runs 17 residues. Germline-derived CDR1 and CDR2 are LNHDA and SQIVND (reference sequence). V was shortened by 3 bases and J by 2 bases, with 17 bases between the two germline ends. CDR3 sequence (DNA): TGTGCCAGTAGTATTATCCCCGCGGGGAATGCTGGAAACACCATATATTTT. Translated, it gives CASSIIPAGNAGNTIYF.